The sequence of this T cell receptor (beta chain) was determined in a study of blood T cell repertoires in COVID-19. The CDR3 is made up of 13 amino acids. Germline V gene lookup returns CDR1 SNHLY and CDR2 FYNNEI. V was trimmed by 2 bases and J by 1 base, leaving 5 bases between them. Original methodology: It was from reference gene primer amplification that nucleated cell counts were estimated. Clones were sequenced by immunoSEQ multiplex PCR, and TCRdb holds only the in-frame ones, with some missing. V and J calls and clone size come straight from that table; D and trimming were deduced from the DNA. The sample gives 72,000 or so clones, about nine tenths of which show up once; about 12% is in the top ten.

J is TRBJ1-1 and V is TRBV2; D unresolved. The origin of this receptor is a woman aged 60-75 years with acute or convalescent COVID-19. The sequencing input was peripheral blood. This chain's CDR3 is CASSELPNTEAFF. The DNA of the CDR3 is TGTGCCAGCAGTGAACTCCCGAACACTGAAGCTTTCTTT.